The 30 T cell receptor beta chains presented below share a single source sample, sequenced in a study of cytomegalovirus exposure and HLA in healthy donors. 60 Vbeta and 13 Jbeta primers were used in PCR. Produced via immunoSEQ multiplex PCR; TCRdb's table is partial and in-frame only. Among 210,000 or so clones listed, just under 80% were seen once. The sample comprised PBMCs. The receptors were sampled from a boy younger than 18 in good health and CMV-seronegative.

The chain combines TRBV9 with TRBJ2-2, with 8 positions matching TRBD1. V shed 4 bases, J shed 1 base, and the junction held 12 bases outside the gene matches. This CDR3 spans 18 amino acids. The germline V gene has CDR1 SGDLS and CDR2 YYNGEE. In DNA form, the CDR3 reads TGTGCCAGCAGCTCTTCCTTATTCGGGACAGGGAACACCGGGGAGCTGTTTTTT. It is translated as CASSSSLFGTGNTGELFF.

Only a few counts were recorded for this clone. J is TRBJ1-2 and V is TRBV5-4, with D maybe TRBD1 (5 bases). This CDR3 region has 14 residues. The V end lost 0 bases, the J end lost 3 bases, and 9 bases lay between the germline ends. Looked up from germline, CDR1 is SGHNT and CDR2 is YYREEE (reference sequence). CDR3 in DNA: TGTGCCAGCAGCTTGGTCAGGGAGGACTATGGCTACACCTTC. Its protein is CASSLVREDYGYTF.

DNA for the CDR3: TGTGCCAGCAGCTTGGATCCGCGGGACCACGAGCAGTACTTC. Amino acids: CASSLDPRDHEQYF. The chain employs TRBV5-6 and TRBJ2-7; perhaps TRBD2 as D (6 bases). CDR1 and CDR2 (germline): SGHDT, YYEEEE. The CDR3 is 14 amino acids. The germline V and J ends were trimmed by 0 bases and 5 bases, with 12 bases remaining between them.

The V gene is TRBV9, the J gene TRBJ2-7; a possible D gene is TRBD2 (6 bases). V was clipped by 3 bases and J by 2 bases, with 12 bases between them. The CDR3 spans 14 residues. From germline, CDR1 is SGDLS and CDR2 YYNGEE. In DNA, the CDR3 is TGTGCCAGCAGCGAGACTAGTTCTCCCTACGAGCAGTACTTC. Its translation is CASSETSSPYEQYF. Full variable domain (remainder filled in from reference TRBV9 and TRBJ2-7): DSGVTQTPKHLITATGQRVTLRCSPRSGDLSVYWYQQSLDQGLQFLIQYYNGEERAKGNILERFSAQQFPDLHSELNLSSLELGDSALYFCASSETSSPYEQYFGPGTRLTVT.

The chain links TRBV7-2 to TRBJ2-2; 11 bases are shared with TRBD2. The germline gives CDR1 SGHTA, CDR2 FQGNSA. The trim removed 5 bases at V and 4 bases at J, leaving 9 bases unmatched. The CDR3 covers 17 residues. CDR3 in DNA: TGTGCCAGCAGCCCGGTTAGCGGGGGGGCCGGCACCGGGGAGCTGTTTTTT. Its protein product is CASSPVSGGAGTGELFF.

This chain links TRBV7-9 with TRBJ2-1; D gene ambiguous. The V and J ends lost 0 bases and 7 bases respectively, with 4 bases between them. This CDR3 is built from 12 residues. Germline V gives CDR1 SEHNR, CDR2 FQNEAQ (reference sequence). CDR3 nucleotide sequence: TGTGCCAGCAGCTTAGCCCGTAATGAGCAGTTCTTC. Translating gives CASSLARNEQFF. The full variable domain, with the rest looked up from reference TRBV7-9 and TRBJ2-1, is DTGVSQNPRHKITKRGQNVTFRCDPISEHNRLYWYRQTLGQGPEFLTYFQNEAQLEKSRLLSDRFSAERPKGSFSTLEIQRTEQGDSAMYLCASSLARNEQFFGPGTRLTVL.

In this sample, this clone turned up once. The chain recombines TRBV7-9 with TRBJ1-1; TRBD1 is a possible D gene (5 bases). The V gene's germline CDR1 is SEHNR and CDR2 FQNEAQ (reference sequence). The CDR3 covers 13 residues. V gave up 5 bases and J gave up 7 bases, with 14 bases separating them. This CDR3 reads CASSRGDYFEAFF. CDR3 bases: TGTGCCAGCAGCAGAGGGGACTATTTTGAAGCTTTCTTT.

This rearrangement joins TRBV27 to TRBJ2-7; the D gene is possibly TRBD1 (6 bases). The germline CDR1 and CDR2 sequences are MNHEY and SMNVEV (reference sequence). The CDR3 is made up of 14 amino acids. The V end was cut by 3 bases, the J end by 7 bases, with 16 bases between. CDR3 residues: CASSLTGGGGEQYF. The CDR3 DNA reads as TGTGCCAGCAGTTTGACAGGAGGCGGTGGGGAGCAGTACTTC.

This clone showed up just a few times. This chain connects TRBV4-2 to TRBJ2-2; unclear D gene. Between the trimmed V and J ends, which lost 0 bases and 4 bases, there was a span of 6 bases. CDR1 is LGHNA, CDR2 YNFKEQ, per germline. This CDR3 region has 14 residues. CDR3 in amino acids: CASSQDFPTGELFF. CDR3 coding DNA: TGTGCCAGCAGCCAAGACTTTCCCACCGGGGAGCTGTTTTTT.

The chain carries TRBV4-1 and TRBJ1-1; D remains ambiguous. The V end lost 6 bases, the J end lost 4 bases, and 18 bases lay between the germline ends. The CDR3 loop spans 15 amino acids. Germline-derived CDR1 and CDR2 are MGHRA and YSYEKL. This chain's CDR3 is CASSRGWLAATEAFF. The CDR3 coding sequence is TGCGCCAGCAGTCGAGGCTGGTTGGCCGCCACTGAAGCTTTCTTT.

The chain couples TRBV2 to TRBJ2-7; 8 nucleotides agree with TRBD2. Germline values: CDR1 SNHLY, CDR2 FYNNEI. The CDR3 runs 14 residues. Losses at the gene ends were 4 bases for V and 6 bases for J; bases not matched to a gene: 8. In nucleotides, the CDR3 is TGTGCCAGCAGTGCCCTCGGGAGGGGAGGCGAGCAGTACTTC. It specifies CASSALGRGGEQYF. Full variable domain (rest looked up from reference TRBV2 and TRBJ2-7): EPEVTQTPSHQVTQMGQEVILRCVPISNHLYFYWYRQILGQKVEFLVSFYNNEISEKSEIFDDQFSVERPDGSNFTLKIRSTKLEDSAMYFCASSALGRGGEQYFGPGTRLTVT.

The chain uses TRBV6-4 and TRBJ2-1; tentative D call: TRBD2 (5 bases). V was clipped by 2 bases and J by 9 bases, with 20 bases between them. CDR1 and CDR2 (germline): MRHNA, SNTAGT. CDR3 length equals 16 residues. The CDR3, as DNA: TGTGCCAGCAGTGACAGCCCGGCACCGGAGGCCCCTGAGCAGTTCTTC. The encoded protein is CASSDSPAPEAPEQFF.

The V and J genes are TRBV10-2 and TRBJ2-3; TRBD2 might be the D (6 bases). The germline gives CDR1 WSHSY, CDR2 SAAADI. Trimming removed 0 bases at V and 1 base at J, with 8 bases between. The CDR3 is 15 residues long. The CDR3 DNA reads as TGCGCCAGCAGTGAGTCAATAGCGGGCACAGATACGCAGTATTTT. Translation gives CASSESIAGTDTQYF.

The J gene is TRBJ1-2, the V gene TRBV30; D perhaps matches TRBD1 (5 bases). Per the germline V gene, CDR1 is GTSNPN and CDR2 is SVGIG (reference sequence). V lost 8 bases and J lost 2, with 18 bases in between. The CDR3 covers 14 residues. CDR3 residues: CAGYDSMRNYGYTF. The CDR3 DNA follows: TGTGCCGGGTACGACAGTATGCGGAACTATGGCTACACCTTC.

J is TRBJ1-5 and V is TRBV30; D not resolved. Looked up from germline, CDR1 is GTSNPN and CDR2 is SVGIG (reference sequence). The CDR3 sequence is 14 residues long. V shed 1 base and J shed 0 bases, with 7 bases lying between them. This chain's CDR3 is CAWSDRVSNQPQHF. The CDR3, as DNA: TGTGCCTGGAGTGATCGGGTTAGCAATCAGCCCCAGCATTTT. The full variable domain, with the rest looked up from reference TRBV30 and TRBJ1-5, is SQTIHQWPATLVQPVGSPLSLECTVEGTSNPNLYWYRQAAGRGLQLLFYSVGIGQISSEVPQNLSASRPQDRQFILSSKKLLLSDSGFYLCAWSDRVSNQPQHFGDGTRLSIL.

The CDR3 protein is CASSETGGAGYGYTF. Written as DNA, the CDR3 is TGTGCCAGCAGCGAGACAGGGGGCGCGGGTTATGGCTACACCTTC. The rearrangement uses TRBV7-9 and TRBJ1-2; 10 bases fit TRBD1. Germline V gene data show CDR1 as SEHNR and CDR2 as FQNEAQ (reference sequence). The CDR3 runs 15 residues. J gave up 5 bases and V 5 bases, and 8 bases lay outside the gene matches.

The rearrangement joins TRBV27 to TRBJ2-3; 9 nucleotides align to TRBD1. Losses at the gene ends were 0 bases for V and 6 bases for J; bases not matched to a gene: 4. CDR3 length equals 15 residues. Germline CDR1 reads MNHEY; CDR2 reads SMNVEV (reference sequence). The CDR3 coding sequence is TGTGCCAGCAGTTTATCGGTCGACAGGGGGGATACGCAGTATTTT. It translates to CASSLSVDRGDTQYF.

The sample holds one count of this clone. The chain links TRBV4-1 to TRBJ2-6; possible D gene TRBD1, 5 bases. CDR1 and CDR2 (germline): MGHRA, YSYEKL. Trimming cost V 1 base and J 0 bases, with 22 bases left between them. This CDR3 spans 21 amino acids. The CDR3 region is CASSQVSSKWTRPSGANVLTF. The CDR3 nucleotides read TGCGCCAGCAGCCAAGTGTCTTCTAAATGGACAAGACCCTCTGGGGCCAACGTCCTGACTTTC.

This clone was observed a handful of times. The same CDR3 is also encoded by other DNA sequences in this sample. The chain has TRBV5-6 and TRBJ1-1; TRBD1 agrees at 7 bases. This CDR3 contains 14 residues. Unmatched junction bases numbered 3, after V lost 2 bases and J lost 2 bases. Germline loops: CDR1 SGHDT, CDR2 YYEEEE. CDR3 sequence reads: CASSFGTANTEAFF. CDR3 bases: TGTGCCAGCAGCTTCGGGACAGCCAACACTGAAGCTTTCTTT.

V is TRBV11-1 and J is TRBJ1-5, with TRBD1 as a possible D gene (6 bases). The CDR3 runs to 13 residues. Germline V lookup: CDR1 SGHAT, CDR2 FQDESV (reference sequence). V gave up 5 bases and J gave up 8 bases, with 13 bases separating them. As DNA, the CDR3 is TGTGCCAGCAGCCTCACAGGGAGGGAGCCCCAGCATTTT. Amino acid sequence: CASSLTGREPQHF. Complete variable domain (other parts from reference TRBV11-1 and TRBJ1-5): EAEVAQSPRYKITEKSQAVAFWCDPISGHATLYWYRQILGQGPELLVQFQDESVVDDSQLPKDRFSAERLKGVDSTLKIQPAELGDSAMYLCASSLTGREPQHFGDGTRLSIL.

The count of this clone is one. The genes are TRBV5-1 and TRBJ1-5, with D unclear. CDR3 length equals 15 residues. The germline gives CDR1 SGHRS, CDR2 YFSETQ. V was cut by 4 bases and J by 5 bases, with 16 bases left in between. The chain's CDR3 is CASSLWAGSDQPQHF. The CDR3 region has the DNA TGCGCCAGCAGCCTCTGGGCCGGGAGTGATCAGCCCCAGCATTTT.

The chain carries TRBV30 and TRBJ2-4; TRBD2 agrees at 8 bases. Germline V gene data show CDR1 as GTSNPN and CDR2 as SVGIG (reference sequence). The CDR3 totals 18 residues. Trimming removed 4 bases from V and 0 bases from J; junction bases left unmatched: 14. In DNA, the CDR3 is TGTGCCTGGACGAGAGGAGCGGGGGCCTTTCTAGCCAAAAACATTCAGTACTTC. Its translation is CAWTRGAGAFLAKNIQYF.

This clone was detected only once. At one end the junction does not follow the germline gene, possibly because of a read error. This chain joins TRBV5-8 and TRBJ1-5, with D hard to call. This CDR3 is 12 amino acids long. The V gene's germline CDR1 is SGHTS and CDR2 YDEGEE. CDR3 sequence (DNA): TGTGCCAGCACCTTGGGGAGACAGCCCCAGCATTTT. Encoded protein: CASTLGRQPQHF.

V usage is TRBV7-2 and J usage is TRBJ1-3; D not certain. The CDR3 consists of 15 residues. Trimming took 1 base from V and 0 from J, leaving 7 bases between them. CDR1 and CDR2 (germline): SGHTA, FQGNSA. In nucleotides, the CDR3 is TGTGCCAGCAGCTTAGTTCGGTTCTCTGGAAACACCATATATTTT. Amino acid sequence: CASSLVRFSGNTIYF.

V and J are TRBV6-1 and TRBJ2-7; 8 bases align to TRBD1. Germline CDR1 is MNHNS and CDR2 is SASEGT. The CDR3 is 15 amino acids. V was clipped by 6 bases and J by 0 bases; unmatched bases: 7. CDR3 sequence reads: CASRGPGGRSYEQYF. CDR3 bases: TGTGCCAGCAGAGGGCCAGGGGGCCGCTCCTACGAGCAGTACTTC.

The V call is TRBV18, the J call TRBJ1-5; 12 positions agree with TRBD1. J lost 6 bases, V lost 6 bases, and 9 bases had no gene match. CDR1 KGHSH and CDR2 LQKENI come from the germline V gene. The CDR3 has 16 residues. The CDR3 here is CASSLEWDRGLQPQHF. The CDR3 nucleotides are TGTGCCAGCTCCCTCGAATGGGACAGGGGGCTTCAGCCCCAGCATTTT.

This clone was recorded once. The CDR3 loop is CSVGTSGGEYNEQFF. DNA of the CDR3: TGCAGCGTCGGGACTAGCGGGGGGGAGTACAATGAGCAGTTCTTC. The chain recombines TRBV29-1 with TRBJ2-1, with TRBD2 identical over 16 bases. J lost 4 bases, V lost 6 bases, and 3 bases had no gene match. This CDR3 contains 15 residues. Germline V CDR1 and CDR2: SQVTM, ANQGSEA.

This clone has a handful of counts. CDR3 bases: TGTGCCAGCAGCCAGCGAACAGGGGTCTGGGACGAGCAGTACTTC. Amino acids: CASSQRTGVWDEQYF. This chain joins TRBV11-3 and TRBJ2-7; TRBD1 matches 7 bases. Germline values: CDR1 SGHNT, CDR2 YENEEA. V lost 5 bases, J lost 5 bases, and 12 bases stayed unmatched. The CDR3 has 15 residues.

This clone was observed a few times. The CDR3 sequence: CAWNPQGYEQYF. The CDR3 coding sequence is TGTGCCTGGAACCCACAGGGCTACGAGCAGTACTTC. The chain carries TRBV30 and TRBJ2-7; possibly TRBD1 for D (6 bases). Trimming stripped 4 bases from V and 3 bases from J, with 10 bases between. This CDR3 has 12 residues. CDR1 and CDR2 (germline): GTSNPN, SVGIG (reference sequence).

This chain connects TRBV6-5 to TRBJ1-5; D unresolved. Trimming took off 5 bases at V and 4 bases at J, with 12 bases between the two ends. The CDR3 runs to 14 residues. Germline CDR1 MNHEY, CDR2 SVGAGI. DNA for the CDR3: TGTGCCAGCAGTCAACGGGGTTTGAATCAGCCCCAGCATTTT. Amino acid sequence: CASSQRGLNQPQHF.